The text below deals with one TCR beta chain. Antigen specificity is unknown. A read error may produce the germline difference seen at one junction end. The V gene's germline CDR1 is SSHAT and CDR2 FNYEAQ (reference sequence). The CDR3 runs to 13 residues. This entry is derived from a study of cytomegalovirus exposure and HLA in healthy donors. With 60 Vbeta and 13 Jbeta primers, the PCR was carried out. Clones were sequenced by immunoSEQ multiplex PCR, and TCRdb holds only the in-frame ones, with some missing. Counted here are roughly 100,000 clones, roughly three quarters occurring once; the ten biggest clones make up about 3.6%. Study-wide results and caveats: Beyond CMV serostatus, there was no information to go on about immune exposure.

V and J are TRBV7-7 and TRBJ1-1; D might be TRBD1 (6 bases). This clonotype was obtained from a male donor in good health and CMV-seropositive. The sequencing sample was made of PBMCs. CDR3 in DNA: TGTGCTAGCAGCCAGGACAGGAACACTGAAGCTTTCTTT. The encoded protein is CASSQDRNTEAFF. The full variable domain, completed using reference TRBV7-7 and TRBJ1-1, is GAGVSQSPRYKVTKRGQDVTLRCDPISSHATLYWYQQALGQGPEFLTYFNYEAQPDKSGLPSDRFSAERPEGSISTLTIQRTEQRDSAMYRCASSQDRNTEAFFGQGTRLTVV.